The T cell receptor beta chain described here comes from a study of blood T cell repertoires in COVID-19. Study-wide context: The origin of the acute and convalescent COVID-19 samples was the United States, Italy and Spain. The analysed material was cDNA or gDNA that came from T cells, B-cell-depleted T cells, or PBMCs.

Original processing methods: Amplification from reference gene primers served as the basis for estimated nucleated cell counts. Some clones are missing from TCRdb's copy, which holds only in-frame ones; the method was immunoSEQ multiplex PCR. D and trimming were read from the DNA, whereas the V and J calls and clone size are those reported in that table. Of over 45,000 clones in the sample, roughly 85% are singletons; the top ten hold about 13%. This CDR3 contains 16 residues. After removal of 4 bases from V and 0 bases from J, the junction contained 7 bases not matched to a gene. The germline gives CDR1 SGHRS, CDR2 YFSETQ.

The sequencing sample was made of peripheral blood. The sequence derives from a human donor in a cohort sampled during active COVID-19. This chain joins TRBV5-1 and TRBJ2-1; 7 nucleotides agree with TRBD2. CDR3 protein: CASSGEGSNSYNEQFF. CDR3 sequence (DNA): TGCGCCAGCAGCGGGGAGGGCAGTAACTCCTACAATGAGCAGTTCTTC. Full variable domain (rest looked up from reference TRBV5-1 and TRBJ2-1): KAGVTQTPRYLIKTRGQQVTLSCSPISGHRSVSWYQQTPGQGLQFLFEYFSETQRNKGNFPGRFSGRQFSNSRSEMNVSTLELGDSALYLCASSGEGSNSYNEQFFGPGTRLTVL.